Below, one T cell receptor (beta chain) is given with its context. Its specificity is unknown. Assay used: immunoSEQ multiplex PCR; TCRdb lists only in-frame clones, some missing. Among 50,000 to 70,000 clones, 77% were seen once, and the ten largest hold 4%. The CDR3 contains 16 residues. Germline-derived CDR1 and CDR2 are SGHVS and FQNEAQ. Trimming removed 1 base at V and 0 bases at J, with 10 bases between. This sample is drawn from a study of radiotherapy plus CTLA-4 blockade in lung cancer. About the research overall: Objective responses were recorded in 15% to 20% of patients, with disease control recorded in 25% to 40%. Study conclusions and caveats: Tumor-derived TCR clones expanded in blood after radiotherapy plus ipilimumab. Alongside interferon-beta, early blood T cell clone dynamics were reportedly the best predictor of response.

Source: peripheral blood, taken from a patient treated with radiotherapy plus ipilimumab. The receptor comes from a human donor with non-small cell lung cancer who had a partial response to radiotherapy plus ipilimumab. The V call is TRBV7-8, the J call TRBJ1-5; the D gene is possibly TRBD1 (5 bases). CDR3 sequence: CASSLEGFNSNQPQHF. In DNA form, the CDR3 reads TGTGCCAGCAGCTTAGAGGGGTTTAATAGCAATCAGCCCCAGCATTTT.